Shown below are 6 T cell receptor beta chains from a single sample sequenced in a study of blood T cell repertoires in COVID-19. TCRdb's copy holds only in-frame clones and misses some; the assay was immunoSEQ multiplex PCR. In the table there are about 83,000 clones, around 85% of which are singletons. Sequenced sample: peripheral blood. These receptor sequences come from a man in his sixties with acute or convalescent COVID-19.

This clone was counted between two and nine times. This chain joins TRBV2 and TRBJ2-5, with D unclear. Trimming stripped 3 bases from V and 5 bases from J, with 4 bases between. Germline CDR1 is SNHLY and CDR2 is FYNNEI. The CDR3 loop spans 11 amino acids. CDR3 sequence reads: CASSEEETQYF. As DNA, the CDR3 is TGTGCCAGCAGTGAGGAGGAGACCCAGTACTTC.

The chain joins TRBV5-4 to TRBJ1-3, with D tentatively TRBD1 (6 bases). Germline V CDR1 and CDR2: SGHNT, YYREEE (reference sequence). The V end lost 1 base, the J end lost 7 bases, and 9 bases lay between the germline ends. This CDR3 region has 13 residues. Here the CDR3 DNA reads TGTGCCAGCAGCTTGACAGGGAAGAACACCATATATTTT. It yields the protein CASSLTGKNTIYF.

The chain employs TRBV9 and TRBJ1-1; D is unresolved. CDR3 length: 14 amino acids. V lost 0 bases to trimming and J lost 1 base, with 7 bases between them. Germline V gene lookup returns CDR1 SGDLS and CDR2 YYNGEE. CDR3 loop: CASSVGQANTEAFF. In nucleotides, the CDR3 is TGTGCCAGCAGCGTAGGGCAGGCGAACACTGAAGCTTTCTTT.

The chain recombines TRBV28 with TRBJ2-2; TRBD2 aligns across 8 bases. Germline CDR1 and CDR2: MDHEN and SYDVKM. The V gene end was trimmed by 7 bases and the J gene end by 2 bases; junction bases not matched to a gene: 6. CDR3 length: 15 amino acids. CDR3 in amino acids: CASKLRGGNTGELFF. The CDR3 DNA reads TGTGCCAGCAAACTCCGGGGGGGTAACACCGGGGAGCTGTTTTTT. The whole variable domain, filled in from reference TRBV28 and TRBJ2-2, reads DVKVTQSSRYLVKRTGEKVFLECVQDMDHENMFWYRQDPGLGLRLIYFSYDVKMKEKGDIPEGYSVSREKKERFSLILESASTNQTSMYLCASKLRGGNTGELFFGEGSRLTVL.

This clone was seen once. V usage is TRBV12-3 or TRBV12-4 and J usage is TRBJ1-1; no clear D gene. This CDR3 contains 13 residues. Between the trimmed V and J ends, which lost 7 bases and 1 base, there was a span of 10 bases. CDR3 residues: CASTLGPNTEAFF. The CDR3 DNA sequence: TGTGCCAGCACCCTAGGTCCGAACACTGAAGCTTTCTTT.

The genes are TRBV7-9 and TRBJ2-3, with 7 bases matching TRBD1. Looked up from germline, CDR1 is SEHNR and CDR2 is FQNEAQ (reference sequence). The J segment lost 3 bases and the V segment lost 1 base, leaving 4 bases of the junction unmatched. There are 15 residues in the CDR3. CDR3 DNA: TGTGCCAGCAGCTTAGTAGCAGGGGGAACAGATACGCAGTATTTT. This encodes CASSLVAGGTDTQYF.